The rows below give T cell receptor beta chains drawn from one sample of a study of OX40 agonist ivuxolimab in advanced cancers. Assay: immunoSEQ multiplex PCR; the TCRdb copy retains only in-frame clones and omits some. This sample yields 44,000 or so clones, of which roughly 93% are seen a single time; under 20% belongs to the top ten. This material consisted of CD4+ or CD8+ T cells sorted from blood, taken in a trial of the OX40 agonist ivuxolimab. These receptors were obtained from an adult with an advanced solid tumor such as melanoma, head and neck, liver or kidney cancer. The CDR3 runs from the conserved cysteine through the conserved F or W. Fields, in order: V gene, CDR3 length, J gene, D gene, CDR3 DNA, CDR3 protein. A D gene is named only where the DNA matches it firmly.

TRBV2,11,TRBJ1-1,-,TGTGCCAGCAGTGGGGGCACTGAAGCTTTCTTT,CASSGGTEAFF
TRBV2,16,TRBJ2-5,TRBD2,TGTGCCACCAGACTAGCGGGGGGAACGTACCAAGAGACCCAGTACTTC,CATRLAGGTYQETQYF
TRBV18,14,TRBJ2-3,-,TGTGCCAGCTCACCTGAGGTTACGACAGATACGCAGTATTTT,CASSPEVTTDTQYF
TRBV9,13,TRBJ1-5,-,TGTGCCAGCAGCGTAGGCGGGACTCAGCCCCAGCATTTT,CASSVGGTQPQHF
TRBV27,15,TRBJ1-2,-,TGTGCCAGCAGTGGGCCAGGACGGGCCAACTATGGCTACACCTTC,CASSGPGRANYGYTF
TRBV10-2,13,TRBJ1-2,-,TGCGCCAGCAGTGAGTCGACCAACTATGGCTACACCTTC,CASSESTNYGYTF
TRBV15,14,TRBJ1-1,-,TGTGCCACCAGCAGACCCGGCCCGTACACTGAAGCTTTCTTT,CATSRPGPYTEAFF
TRBV2,12,TRBJ2-7,-,TGTGCCAGCAGTGACAGCTCCTACGAGCAGTACTTC,CASSDSSYEQYF
TRBV28,14,TRBJ2-7,-,TGTGCCAGCAGTTTTGACAGTAGCTCCTACGAGCAGTACTTC,CASSFDSSSYEQYF
TRBV6-1,13,TRBJ2-5,-,TGTGCCAGCAGCCGCAGGGGCGAAGAGACCCAGTACTTC,CASSRRGEETQYF